This T cell receptor (beta chain) stems from a study of blood T cells in healthy people across ages. PCR was performed a second time for roughly 7 to 11 cycles using a sample-barcoded 5' primer and a J-beta primer mix. One entry per CDR3 protein results from TCRdb running MiXCR on the 5' RACE reads. This sample has over a million distinct CDR3 sequences, with around two fifths found just once. Comments on this clonotype: Possible read error: a much larger clone is one base away.

There are 13 residues in the CDR3. Looked up from germline, CDR1 is MGHRA and CDR2 is YSYEKL. Sequenced material: blood. The sequence came from a woman under 30 in good health. This sequence joins TRBV4-1 and TRBJ1-2; no definite D call. The CDR3, as DNA: TGCGCCAGCAGCCAAGAGGGGAACTATGGCTGCACCTTC. It codes for CASSQEGNYGCTF.